One T cell receptor beta chain is described in this entry. This CDR3 contains 12 residues. Trimming at V came to 7 bases and at J to 6 bases, leaving 6 bases not matched to a gene. Per germline, CDR1 WNHNN and CDR2 SYGVQD (reference sequence). These data come from a study of cytomegalovirus exposure and HLA in healthy donors. Sequencing used immunoSEQ multiplex PCR; TCRdb keeps in-frame clones, though not all of them. Of more than 250,000 clones listed, roughly nine tenths are singletons. V usage is TRBV10-1 and J usage is TRBJ2-7, with 7 bases that match TRBD1. This TCR was sampled from a woman aged 30 to 39 in good health and CMV-seropositive. Sequenced sample: PBMCs. CDR3 region: CASTTGVGEQYF. CDR3 sequence (DNA): TGCGCCAGCACAACAGGGGTTGGCGAGCAGTACTTC.